Included here is one T cell receptor (beta chain) sequence, with context. No antigen is known for it. The germline gives CDR1 LNHDA, CDR2 SQIVND (reference sequence). Trimming left V 2 bases short and J 7 bases short, with 8 bases between. The CDR3 runs 13 residues. TCRdb's copy holds only in-frame clones and misses some; the assay was immunoSEQ multiplex PCR. The sample holds 75,000 to 90,000 clones; about 90% are singletons and the top ten take around 7%. The entry originates in a study of identifying expanded T cells in peripheral blood. Regarding the study as a whole: Clone count variance between approximately two-week samples rose with total template count. Around 1.2 clones differed between technical replicates, versus around 15 and 19 over time.

Healthy donors had no documented immune events, such as infections, while sampled. The sample consisted of blood. The clonotype comes from a person aged 18 to 69 in good health. This chain uses TRBV19 with TRBJ2-2; perhaps TRBD1 as D (6 bases). The CDR3 region is CASSIQGIGELFF. CDR3 bases: TGTGCCAGTAGTATACAGGGGATCGGGGAGCTGTTTTTT.